This TCR beta chain was sequenced during a study of shared clonotypes between healthy human individuals. Study background: A couple of female and a few male donors aged 18 to 49 were enrolled.

The CDR3 contains 14 residues. Germline V gene data show CDR1 as SGHDT and CDR2 as YYEEEE. The junction had 3 bases not matched to a gene; V was cut back by 2 bases and J by 3 bases. The assay was carried out at the deep level. The material for each subset, its genomic DNA, was split evenly across several immunoSEQ plates. Repertoires were generated with immunoSEQ multiplex PCR, while TCRdb's copy carries only in-frame clones and drops some. The sample has some 2,000,000 clones, about 95% seen once; the top ten hold about 1.1%. CD45RO-negative, CCR7-positively selected cells formed the naive CD8 fraction, excluding terminally differentiated effector memory CD45RA+ cells.

This chain uses TRBV5-6 with TRBJ1-1; 8 nucleotides match TRBD1. The sequenced material came from naive CD8+ T cells sorted from blood. The TCR comes from a young man in good health. CDR3 in DNA: TGTGCCAGCAGCTTTACAGGGGGTGACACTGAAGCTTTCTTT. It specifies CASSFTGGDTEAFF.